This T cell receptor (beta chain) was identified during a study of blood T cell repertoires in COVID-19. Looking at the study overall: Collection of acute and convalescent COVID-19 samples took place in the United States, Italy and Spain. The cDNA or gDNA used as material had been derived from T cells, B-cell-depleted T cells, or PBMCs.

V shed 5 bases and J 7 bases; nucleotides not matched to a gene: 7. The CDR3 extends over 15 amino acids. From germline, CDR1 is SGHAT and CDR2 FQNNGV. In the original processing: Researchers report that nucleated cell counts were estimated from reference gene primer amplification. The repertoire was sequenced with immunoSEQ multiplex PCR; TCRdb's copy has only in-frame clones and lacks some. D and trimming were read from the DNA, whereas the V and J calls and clone size are those reported in that table. The sample holds 90,000 to 130,000 clones, over 65% seen once. Sample: peripheral blood. V gene TRBV11-2 combines with J gene TRBJ2-1, with 11 bases matching TRBD1. The clonotype was recovered from a woman of 80 years or more with acute or convalescent COVID-19. The CDR3 region has the DNA TGTGCCAGCAGCCGAGGACAGGGGGCATATAATGAGCAGTTCTTC. This translates into CASSRGQGAYNEQFF.